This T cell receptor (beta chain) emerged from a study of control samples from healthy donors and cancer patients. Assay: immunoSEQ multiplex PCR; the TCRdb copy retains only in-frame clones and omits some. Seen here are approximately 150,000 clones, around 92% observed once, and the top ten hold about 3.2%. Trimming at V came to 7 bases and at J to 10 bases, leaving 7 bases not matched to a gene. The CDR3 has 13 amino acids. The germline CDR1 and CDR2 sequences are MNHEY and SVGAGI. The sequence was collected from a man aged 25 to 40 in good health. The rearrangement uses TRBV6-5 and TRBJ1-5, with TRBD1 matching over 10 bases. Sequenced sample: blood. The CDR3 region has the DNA TGTGCCAGCATTGGGACAGGGGTTAAACCCCAGCATTTT. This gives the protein CASIGTGVKPQHF.